This TCR beta chain stems from a study of blood T cells in healthy people across ages. This clonotype was detected a few times. The CDR3 covers 16 residues. Germline V gene lookup returns CDR1 SGHTA and CDR2 FQGNSA. V shed 6 bases, J shed 4 bases, and the junction held 9 bases outside the gene matches. Researchers isolated at least 6.5 million PBMCs per sample. Then a second PCR, running about 6 to 11 cycles, was carried out with a sample-barcoded 5' primer and a J-beta primer mix. TCRdb passed the 5' RACE reads through MiXCR, listing each CDR3 protein once. The table includes approximately 830,000 distinct CDR3 sequences, approximately 59% detected once.

The chain recombines TRBV7-2 with TRBJ2-3; 11 nucleotides agree with TRBD2. Sequenced material: blood. The sequence derives from a man aged 25 to 45 in good health. For the CDR3, the DNA is TGTGCCAGCAGTCCTATCGTAGCGGGGGGGCCAGATACGCAGTATTTT. The encoded protein is CASSPIVAGGPDTQYF.